These 3 T cell receptor beta chains share one sample of origin, sequenced in a study of shared clonotypes between healthy human individuals (TCRdb year 2020). Library preparation employed the immunoSEQ multiplex PCR assay. TCRdb stores this immuneACCESS table with in-frame sequences only. Part of the clones is absent; in the studies checked, under half of the shortfall reflects unresolved V genes, and no reason is known for the rest. In this sample the table shows 2 million or so clones, 90% to 95% of which occur a single time. The ten largest account for 0.1% to 0.15% of the sample. The source material was naive CD4+ T cells sorted from blood. The cell subset or site label, read with the paper, signifies: CD45RA+ positively selected. Receptors were obtained from a young man in good health.

This sequence joins TRBV25-1 and TRBJ2-7; D might be TRBD1 (6 bases). Germline V gene data show CDR1 as MGHDK and CDR2 as SYGVNS. V lost 0 bases and J 9 bases, leaving 12 bases between the germline ends. This CDR3 spans 13 amino acids. CDR3 protein: CASSEYRGRGQYF. The CDR3 DNA reads as TGTGCCAGCAGTGAATATAGGGGGAGAGGGCAGTACTTC.

In the case of this clone: Other DNA sequences in the sample encode the same CDR3. This chain's CDR3 is CASSLALGQETQYF. CDR3 DNA: TGCGCCAGCAGCTTGGCTCTAGGTCAAGAGACCCAGTACTTC. The rearrangement joins TRBV5-1 to TRBJ2-5; D remains unclear. Germline V gene data show CDR1 as SGHRS and CDR2 as YFSETQ. The CDR3 is 14 residues long. Trimming took 0 bases from V and 2 from J, leaving 8 bases between them.

The J gene is TRBJ2-3, the V gene TRBV2; perhaps TRBD2 as D (5 bases). Trimming pared 6 bases from V and 2 bases from J, leaving 12 bases between. Germline V gene data show CDR1 as SNHLY and CDR2 as FYNNEI. The CDR3 runs to 14 residues. The CDR3 bases are TGTGCCAGCAGGCACGGGGAATCCACAGATACGCAGTATTTT. Translating it yields CASRHGESTDTQYF.